This T cell receptor beta chain was obtained from a study of cytomegalovirus exposure and HLA in healthy donors. A multiplex PCR was run with 60 Vbeta primers and 13 Jbeta primers. TCRdb's table, derived via immunoSEQ multiplex PCR, lists solely in-frame clones and lacks some. The sample has 150,000 to 200,000 clones, roughly 79% seen once. Germline V gives CDR1 LNHDA, CDR2 SQIVND (reference sequence). The V and J ends lost 0 bases and 7 bases respectively, with 13 bases between them. The CDR3 loop spans 15 amino acids. The chain links TRBV19 to TRBJ2-1; D is unresolved. Sample: PBMCs. The TCR comes from a woman aged 18-30 years in good health and CMV-seropositive. CDR3 protein: CASSIDLGSSNEQFF. As DNA, the CDR3 is TGTGCCAGTAGTATAGATCTGGGCTCCTCGAATGAGCAGTTCTTC.